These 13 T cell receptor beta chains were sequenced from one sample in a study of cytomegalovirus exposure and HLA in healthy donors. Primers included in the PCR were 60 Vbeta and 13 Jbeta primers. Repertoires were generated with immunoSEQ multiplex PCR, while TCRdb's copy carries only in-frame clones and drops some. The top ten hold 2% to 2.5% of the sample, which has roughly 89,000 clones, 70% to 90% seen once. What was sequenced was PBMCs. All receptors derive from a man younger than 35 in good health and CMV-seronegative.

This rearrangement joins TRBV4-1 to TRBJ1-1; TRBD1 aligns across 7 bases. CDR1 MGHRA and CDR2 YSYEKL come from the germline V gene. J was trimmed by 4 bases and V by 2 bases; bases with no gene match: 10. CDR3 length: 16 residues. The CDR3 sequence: CASSQPTQGLGTEAFF. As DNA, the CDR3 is TGCGCCAGCAGCCAACCGACACAGGGGCTGGGCACTGAAGCTTTCTTT.

The CDR3 sequence: CASSENFSGNTIYF. As DNA, the CDR3 is TGTGCCAGCAGTGAAAACTTCTCTGGAAACACCATATATTTT. This chain joins TRBV2 and TRBJ1-3; the D is unclear. Trimming took off 2 bases at V and 0 bases at J, with 5 bases between the two ends. The length of the CDR3 is 14 residues. In germline, CDR1 is SNHLY, CDR2 FYNNEI.

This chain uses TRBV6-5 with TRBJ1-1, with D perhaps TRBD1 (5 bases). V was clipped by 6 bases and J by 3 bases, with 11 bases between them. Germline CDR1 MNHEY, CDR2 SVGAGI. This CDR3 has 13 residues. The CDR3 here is CASSSGGYTEAFF. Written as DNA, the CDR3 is TGTGCCAGCAGCTCCGGGGGGTACACTGAAGCTTTCTTT.

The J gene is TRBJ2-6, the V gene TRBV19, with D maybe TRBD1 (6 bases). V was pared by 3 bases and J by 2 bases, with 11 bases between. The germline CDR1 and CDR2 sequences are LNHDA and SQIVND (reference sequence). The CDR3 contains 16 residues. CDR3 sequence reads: CASSIGGITGANVLTF. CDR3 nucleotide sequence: TGTGCCAGTAGTATTGGGGGCATCACTGGGGCCAACGTCCTGACTTTC.

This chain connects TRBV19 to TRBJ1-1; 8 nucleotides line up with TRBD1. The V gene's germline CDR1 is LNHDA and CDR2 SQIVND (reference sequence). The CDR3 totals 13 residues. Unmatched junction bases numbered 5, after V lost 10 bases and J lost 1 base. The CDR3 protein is CATMGQANTEAFF. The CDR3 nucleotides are TGTGCCACCATGGGACAGGCGAACACTGAAGCTTTCTTT. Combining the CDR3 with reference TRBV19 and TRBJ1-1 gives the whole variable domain DGGITQSPKYLFRKEGQNVTLSCEQNLNHDAMYWYRQDPGQGLRLIYYSQIVNDFQKGDIAEGYSVSREKKESFPLTVTSAQKNPTAFYLCATMGQANTEAFFGQGTRLTVV.

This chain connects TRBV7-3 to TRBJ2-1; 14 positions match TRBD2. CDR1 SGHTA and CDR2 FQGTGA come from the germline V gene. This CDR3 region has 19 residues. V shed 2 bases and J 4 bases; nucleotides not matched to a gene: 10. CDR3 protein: CASSLGVGLAGGFYNEQFF. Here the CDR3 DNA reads TGTGCCAGCAGCTTAGGGGTTGGACTAGCGGGGGGTTTTTACAATGAGCAGTTCTTC. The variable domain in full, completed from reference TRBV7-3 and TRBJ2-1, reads GAGVSQTPSNKVTEKGKYVELRCDPISGHTALYWYRQSLGQGPEFLIYFQGTGAADDSGLPNDRFFAVRPEGSVSTLKIQRTERGDSAVYLCASSLGVGLAGGFYNEQFFGPGTRLTVL.

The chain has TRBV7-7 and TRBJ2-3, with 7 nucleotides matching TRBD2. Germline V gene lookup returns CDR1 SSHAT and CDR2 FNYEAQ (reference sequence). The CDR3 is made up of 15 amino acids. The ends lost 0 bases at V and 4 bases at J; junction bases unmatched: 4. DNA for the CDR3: TGTGCCAGCAGCTTAGCGAGAGGGAGGGCAGATACGCAGTATTTT. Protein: CASSLARGRADTQYF.

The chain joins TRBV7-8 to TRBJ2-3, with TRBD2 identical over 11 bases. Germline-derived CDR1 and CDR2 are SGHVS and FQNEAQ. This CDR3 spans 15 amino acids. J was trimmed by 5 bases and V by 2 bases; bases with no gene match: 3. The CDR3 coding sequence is TGTGCCAGCAGCTTATCTAGCGGGGGGAGAGATACGCAGTATTTT. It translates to CASSLSSGGRDTQYF.

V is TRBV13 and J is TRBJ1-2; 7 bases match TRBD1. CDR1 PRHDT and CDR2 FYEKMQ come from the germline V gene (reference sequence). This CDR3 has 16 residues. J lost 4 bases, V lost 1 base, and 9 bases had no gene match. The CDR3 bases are TGTGCCAGCAGCTTAGCGACAGGGACCCCTGGCTATGGCTACACCTTC. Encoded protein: CASSLATGTPGYGYTF.

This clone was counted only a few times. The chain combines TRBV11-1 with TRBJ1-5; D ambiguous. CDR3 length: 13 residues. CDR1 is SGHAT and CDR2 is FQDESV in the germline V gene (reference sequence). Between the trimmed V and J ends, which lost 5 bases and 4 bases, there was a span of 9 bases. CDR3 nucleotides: TGTGCCAGCAGCACAGAGAGAAATCAGCCCCAGCATTTT. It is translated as CASSTERNQPQHF.

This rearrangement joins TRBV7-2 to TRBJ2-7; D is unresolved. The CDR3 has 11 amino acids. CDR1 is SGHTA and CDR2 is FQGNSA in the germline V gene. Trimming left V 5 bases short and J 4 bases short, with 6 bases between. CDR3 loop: CASSQRYEQYF. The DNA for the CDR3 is TGTGCCAGCAGCCAGAGGTACGAGCAGTACTTC.

The CDR3 reads CASSTAGGRIPPQETQYF. The CDR3 DNA reads as TGCGCCAGCAGCACAGCGGGGGGGCGGATCCCCCCACAAGAGACCCAGTACTTC. V usage is TRBV5-1 and J usage is TRBJ2-5, with TRBD2 identical over 10 bases. The V segment lost 4 bases and the J segment 2 bases; nucleotides outside the gene matches: 14. The germline CDR1 and CDR2 sequences are SGHRS and YFSETQ. This CDR3 comprises 18 residues.

CDR3 sequence (DNA): TGTGCCAGCAGTCCGCCCTGGGCAGATAACTATGGCTACACCTTC. Its translation: CASSPPWADNYGYTF. The gene calls are TRBV6-5 and TRBJ1-2; D is unresolved. CDR3 size: 15 residues. Germline assignment: CDR1 MNHEY and CDR2 SVGAGI. V was cut by 5 bases and J by 1 base, with 14 bases left in between.